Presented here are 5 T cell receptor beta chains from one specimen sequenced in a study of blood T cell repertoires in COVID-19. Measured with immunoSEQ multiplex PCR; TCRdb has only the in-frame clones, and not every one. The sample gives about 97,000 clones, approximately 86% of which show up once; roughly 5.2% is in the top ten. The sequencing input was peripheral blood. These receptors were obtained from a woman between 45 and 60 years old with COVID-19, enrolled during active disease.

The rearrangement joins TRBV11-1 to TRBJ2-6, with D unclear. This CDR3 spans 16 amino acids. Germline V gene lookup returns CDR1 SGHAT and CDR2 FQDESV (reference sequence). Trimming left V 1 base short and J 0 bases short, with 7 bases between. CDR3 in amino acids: CASSLVGRSGANVLTF. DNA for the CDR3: TGTGCCAGCAGCTTAGTTGGCCGCTCTGGGGCCAACGTCCTGACTTTC.

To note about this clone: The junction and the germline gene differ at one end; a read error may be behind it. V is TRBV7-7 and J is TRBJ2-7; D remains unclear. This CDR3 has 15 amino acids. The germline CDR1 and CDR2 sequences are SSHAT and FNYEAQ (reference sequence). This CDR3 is CASSPLPRGSYEQYF. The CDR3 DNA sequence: TGTGCTAGCAGCCCTTTGCCTCGAGGATCCTACGAGCAGTACTTC.

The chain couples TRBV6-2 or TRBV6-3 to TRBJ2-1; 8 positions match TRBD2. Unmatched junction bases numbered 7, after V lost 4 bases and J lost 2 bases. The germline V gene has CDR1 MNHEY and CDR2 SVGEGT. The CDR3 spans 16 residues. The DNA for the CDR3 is TGTGCCAGCAGTTCAGCCACGGGGGGGCCCTACAATGAGCAGTTCTTC. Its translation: CASSSATGGPYNEQFF.

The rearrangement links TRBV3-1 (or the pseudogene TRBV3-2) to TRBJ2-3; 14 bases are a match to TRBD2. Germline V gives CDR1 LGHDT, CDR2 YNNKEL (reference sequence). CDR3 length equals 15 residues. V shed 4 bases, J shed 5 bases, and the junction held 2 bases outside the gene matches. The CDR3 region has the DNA TGTGCCAGCAGCCTGGGGACTAGCGGGGGAGATACGCAGTATTTT. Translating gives CASSLGTSGGDTQYF.

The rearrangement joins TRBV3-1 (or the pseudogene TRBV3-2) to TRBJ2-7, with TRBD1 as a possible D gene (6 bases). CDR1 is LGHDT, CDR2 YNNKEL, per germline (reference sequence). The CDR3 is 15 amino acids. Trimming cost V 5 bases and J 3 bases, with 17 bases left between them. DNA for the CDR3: TGTGCCAGCAGCAAATCGGACAGTAAAGACTACGAGCAGTACTTC. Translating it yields CASSKSDSKDYEQYF.